Each of the 16 T cell receptor beta chains below was sequenced from the same sample in a study of blood T cell repertoires in COVID-19. TCRdb's copy holds only in-frame clones and misses some; the assay was immunoSEQ multiplex PCR. The top ten clones hold about 3.8% of a sample with about 220,000 clones, 82% of them seen once. The sequenced material came from peripheral blood. Receptors were obtained from a woman older than 75 with acute or convalescent COVID-19.

The chain couples TRBV21-1 to TRBJ2-5; the DNA was not used to check the table's D call, TRBD2. TRBV21-1 is described as a pseudogene. The CDR3 totals 12 residues. The CDR3 sequence is CASSNGGETQYF. The DNA of the CDR3 is TGTGCCAGCAGCAACGGGGGTGAGACCCAGTACTTC.

The rearrangement uses TRBV11-2 and TRBJ2-5, with D possibly matching TRBD1 (5 bases). Germline V gene lookup returns CDR1 SGHAT and CDR2 FQNNGV. Trimming removed 6 bases from V and 7 bases from J, with 12 bases in between. This CDR3 comprises 12 residues. The CDR3 region is CASSPGFGTQYF. The CDR3 nucleotides are TGTGCCAGCAGTCCAGGGTTTGGGACCCAGTACTTC.

J is TRBJ2-5 and V is TRBV6-6; 10 positions agree with TRBD2. Trimming removed 5 bases from V and 6 bases from J; junction bases left unmatched: 6. Germline V lookup: CDR1 MNHNY, CDR2 SVGAGI (reference sequence). The CDR3 is 14 amino acids. CDR3 sequence reads: CASSDTSGTQTQYF. CDR3 in DNA: TGTGCCAGCAGTGATACTAGCGGGACGCAGACCCAGTACTTC.

CDR3 protein: CASRGLAGGVETQYF. The CDR3 nucleotides read TGTGCCAGCAGAGGACTAGCGGGGGGGGTTGAGACCCAGTACTTC. The chain combines TRBV6-6 with TRBJ2-5; 15 bases fit TRBD2. The CDR3 consists of 15 residues. Germline loops: CDR1 MNHNY, CDR2 SVGAGI (reference sequence). Trimming took 6 bases from V and 5 from J; bases not matched to a gene: 4.

In DNA, the CDR3 is TGTGCCAGCAGCCCCAAAAGTTACGGCACTGAAGCTTTCTTT. Amino acid sequence: CASSPKSYGTEAFF. J is TRBJ1-1 and V is TRBV7-2; D unresolved. This CDR3 spans 14 amino acids. Germline V gives CDR1 SGHTA, CDR2 FQGNSA. Deletions cut 5 bases from V and 4 bases from J, with 14 bases between.

The V gene is TRBV18, the J gene TRBJ1-1; TRBD1 is a possible D gene (6 bases). CDR1 is KGHSH and CDR2 is LQKENI in the germline V gene. The CDR3 loop spans 18 amino acids. Trimming cost V 6 bases and J 0 bases, with 23 bases left between them. The CDR3 bases are TGTGCCAGCTCGGAATCAACGACAGGAGCCACAGTGAACACTGAAGCTTTCTTT. Protein: CASSESTTGATVNTEAFF.

The chain combines TRBV21-1 with TRBJ1-2. TRBV21-1 has pseudogene status. This CDR3 region has 21 residues. The CDR3 DNA sequence: TGTGCCAGCAGCGAACTTGTGGAGGGGAGGGGTTTGTGGGATTTGGACTATGGCTACACCTTC. It translates to CASSELVEGRGLWDLDYGYTF.

V is TRBV5-1 and J is TRBJ2-3; 12 bases are a match to TRBD2. Germline loops: CDR1 SGHRS, CDR2 YFSETQ. This CDR3 region has 17 residues. The V gene end was trimmed by 4 bases and the J gene end by 4 bases; junction bases not matched to a gene: 10. The CDR3 nucleotides read TGCGCCAGCAGCACCCGGCCACTAGCGGGGGGCGCAGATACGCAGTATTTT. Translating gives CASSTRPLAGGADTQYF. Based on the CDR3 plus reference TRBV5-1 and TRBJ2-3, the full variable domain is KAGVTQTPRYLIKTRGQQVTLSCSPISGHRSVSWYQQTPGQGLQFLFEYFSETQRNKGNFPGRFSGRQFSNSRSEMNVSTLELGDSALYLCASSTRPLAGGADTQYFGPGTRLTVL.

The chain joins TRBV7-9 to TRBJ1-5; weak D call: TRBD1 (6 bases). Germline V gene sequence: CDR1 SEHNR, CDR2 FQNEAQ (reference sequence). This CDR3 region has 14 residues. Trimming removed 3 bases from V and 9 bases from J, with 15 bases in between. The CDR3 region has the DNA TGTGCCAGCAGCTTGGGGACACTCCAGGGGCCCCAGCATTTT. Protein product: CASSLGTLQGPQHF.

V usage is TRBV6-2 or TRBV6-3 and J usage is TRBJ1-2, with D possibly matching TRBD1 (6 bases). V lost 5 bases and J lost 5, with 12 bases in between. There are 13 residues in the CDR3. Germline V CDR1 and CDR2: MNHEY, SVGEGT. CDR3: CASSPDSRYGYTF. The CDR3 DNA is TGTGCCAGCAGTCCGGACAGTCGGTATGGCTACACCTTC.

The gene calls are TRBV15 and TRBJ1-5; D perhaps matches TRBD1 (6 bases). Germline CDR1 reads LNHNV; CDR2 reads YYDKDF (reference sequence). V dropped 0 bases and J dropped 6 bases, with 12 bases sitting between them. This CDR3 comprises 15 residues. The CDR3 spells CATSRDLQGIQPQHF. CDR3 coding DNA: TGTGCCACCAGCAGAGATCTACAGGGAATTCAGCCCCAGCATTTT.

Concerning this clone itself: Compared with germline, one end of the junction differs, possibly owing to a read error. This chain connects TRBV7-9 to TRBJ2-6, with D possibly being TRBD1 (5 bases). From germline, CDR1 is SEHNR and CDR2 FQNEAQ (reference sequence). CDR3 length: 18 amino acids. The CDR3 coding sequence is TGTGTCAGCAGTATTGGACAAGGCTTACTCTCTGGGGCCAACGTCCTGACTTTC. Amino acid sequence: CVSSIGQGLLSGANVLTF.

This clone occurred a few times. The J gene is TRBJ1-6, the V gene TRBV3-1 (or the pseudogene TRBV3-2), with TRBD1 matching 8 bases. CDR1 and CDR2 from the germline V gene are LGHDT and YNNKEL (reference sequence). The CDR3 totals 15 residues. Losses at the gene ends were 4 bases for V and 10 bases for J; bases not matched to a gene: 9. This chain's CDR3 is CASSPSPGGQSPLHF. The CDR3 coding sequence is TGTGCCAGCAGCCCCTCTCCAGGGGGCCAATCACCCCTCCACTTT.

There are a few counts of this clone. The chain carries TRBV6-4 and TRBJ1-5, with 7 positions matching TRBD1. Germline V gives CDR1 MRHNA, CDR2 SNTAGT. The CDR3 is 17 residues long. V shed 0 bases, J shed 4 bases, and the junction held 9 bases outside the gene matches. The CDR3 region is CASSDSTDRAPNQPQHF. The CDR3 DNA sequence: TGTGCCAGCAGTGACTCTACAGACAGGGCCCCGAATCAGCCCCAGCATTTT.

The chain has TRBV12-3 or TRBV12-4 and TRBJ1-1; D remains ambiguous. Trimming took 8 bases from V and 0 from J, leaving 10 bases between them. This CDR3 has 13 amino acids. The CDR3 here is CASLQSMNTEAFF. Here the CDR3 DNA reads TGTGCCAGCTTACAGAGCATGAACACTGAAGCTTTCTTT.

The chain carries TRBV28 and TRBJ1-2, with D maybe TRBD1 (5 bases). The CDR3 is 15 residues long. V was trimmed by 4 bases and J by 2 bases, leaving 14 bases between them. Germline CDR1 MDHEN, CDR2 SYDVKM. The CDR3 nucleotides are TGTGCCAGCAGTTCGGGACGGGGGGGGAACTATGGCTACACCTTC. Its translation: CASSSGRGGNYGYTF.